Included here is one T cell receptor (beta chain) sequence, with context. Its antigen remains unknown. Generated by immunoSEQ multiplex PCR, the TCRdb table keeps only in-frame clones and is missing some. Found here are about 81,000 clones, around 93% of them singletons; the top ten hold approximately 0.3%. This specimen belongs to a study of graft-versus-host responses after intestinal transplantation. Findings of the study overall: Recipient marrow harbored GvH clones, some of which surfaced first in ileum or blood. Circulating GvH clones peaking coincided with falling HvG clones soon after transplant.

This CDR3 has 9 residues. This rearrangement joins TRBV12-1 to TRBJ2-1; TRBD2 is the table's D call, not checked against the DNA. TRBV12-1 is listed as a pseudogene. This clonotype originated in a human donor who was the organ donor for an intestinal transplant. Here the sequenced sample was unstimulated CD4+ T cells sorted from spleen or lymph node cells, taken before transplant. The CDR3 protein is CASANEQFF. In DNA form, the CDR3 reads TGTGCCAGCGCGAATGAGCAGTTCTTC.